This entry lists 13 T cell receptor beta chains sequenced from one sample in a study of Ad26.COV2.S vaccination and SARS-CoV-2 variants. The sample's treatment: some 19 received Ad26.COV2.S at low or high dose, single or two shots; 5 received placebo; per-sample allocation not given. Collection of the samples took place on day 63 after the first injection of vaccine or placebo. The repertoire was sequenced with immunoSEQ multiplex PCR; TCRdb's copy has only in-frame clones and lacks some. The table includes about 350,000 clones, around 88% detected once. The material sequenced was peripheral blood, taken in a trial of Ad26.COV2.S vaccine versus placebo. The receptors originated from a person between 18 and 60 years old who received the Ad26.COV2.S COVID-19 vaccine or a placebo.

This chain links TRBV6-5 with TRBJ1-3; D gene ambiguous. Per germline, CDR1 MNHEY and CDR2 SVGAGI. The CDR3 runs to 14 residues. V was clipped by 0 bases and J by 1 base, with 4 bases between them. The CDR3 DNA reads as TGTGCCAGCAGTTACTCCCATTCTGGAAACACCATATATTTT. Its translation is CASSYSHSGNTIYF.

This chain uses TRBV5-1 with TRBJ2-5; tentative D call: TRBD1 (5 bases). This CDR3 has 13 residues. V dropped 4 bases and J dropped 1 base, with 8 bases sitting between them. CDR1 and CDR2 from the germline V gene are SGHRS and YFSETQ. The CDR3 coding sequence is TGCGCCAGCAGCACTACAGGCCAAGAGACCCAGTACTTC. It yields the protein CASSTTGQETQYF.

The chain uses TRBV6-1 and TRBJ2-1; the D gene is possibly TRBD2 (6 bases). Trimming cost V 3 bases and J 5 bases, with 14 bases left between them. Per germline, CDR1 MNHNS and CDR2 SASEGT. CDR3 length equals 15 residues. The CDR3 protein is CASSEGGRFNNEQFF. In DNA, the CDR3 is TGTGCCAGCAGTGAGGGGGGTAGATTTAACAATGAGCAGTTCTTC.

The CDR3 DNA follows: TGTGCCAGCAGTTACGAGCAGGGAGGGACTGAAGCTTTCTTT. This sequence encodes CASSYEQGGTEAFF. The chain carries TRBV6-5 and TRBJ1-1; maybe TRBD1 (5 bases). V shed 2 bases and J shed 5 bases, with 12 bases lying between them. CDR1 and CDR2 from the germline V gene are MNHEY and SVGAGI. The CDR3 is 14 residues long.

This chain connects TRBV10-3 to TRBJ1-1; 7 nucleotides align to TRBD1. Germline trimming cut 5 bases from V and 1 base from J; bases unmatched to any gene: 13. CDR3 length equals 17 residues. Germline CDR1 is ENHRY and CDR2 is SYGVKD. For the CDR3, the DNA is TGTGCCATCAGTAAAGTCCCCCCAACAGGGGAGAACACTGAAGCTTTCTTT. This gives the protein CAISKVPPTGENTEAFF.

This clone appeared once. In DNA form, the CDR3 reads TGTGCCAGTAACCGGGACAGGGCAAATCAGCCCCAGCATTTT. Encoded protein: CASNRDRANQPQHF. The chain carries TRBV2 and TRBJ1-5, with TRBD1 matching over 9 bases. This CDR3 is built from 14 residues. CDR1 is SNHLY and CDR2 is FYNNEI in the germline V gene. V was clipped by 9 bases and J by 4 bases; unmatched bases: 7. The whole variable domain, remainder taken from reference TRBV2 and TRBJ1-5, is EPEVTQTPSHQVTQMGQEVILRCVPISNHLYFYWYRQILGQKVEFLVSFYNNEISEKSEIFDDQFSVERPDGSNFTLKIRSTKLEDSAMYFCASNRDRANQPQHFGDGTRLSIL.

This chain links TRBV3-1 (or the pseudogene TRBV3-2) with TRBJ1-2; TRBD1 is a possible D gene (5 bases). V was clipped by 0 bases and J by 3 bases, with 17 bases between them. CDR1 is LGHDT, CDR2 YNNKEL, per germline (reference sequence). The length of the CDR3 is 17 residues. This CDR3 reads CASSQDLMGVWDYGYTF. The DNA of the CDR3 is TGTGCCAGCAGCCAAGATCTAATGGGGGTGTGGGACTATGGCTACACCTTC.

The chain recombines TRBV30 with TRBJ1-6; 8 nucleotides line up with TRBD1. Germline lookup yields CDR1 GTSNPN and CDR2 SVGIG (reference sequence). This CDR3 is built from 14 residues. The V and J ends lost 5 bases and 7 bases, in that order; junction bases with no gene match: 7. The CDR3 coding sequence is TGTGCCTGGGGAAGACAGGGGCCAAATTCACCCCTCCACTTT. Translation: CAWGRQGPNSPLHF.

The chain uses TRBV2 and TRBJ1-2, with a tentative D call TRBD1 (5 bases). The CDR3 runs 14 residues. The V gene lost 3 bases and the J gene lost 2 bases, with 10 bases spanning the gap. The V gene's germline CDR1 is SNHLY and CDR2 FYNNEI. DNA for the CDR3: TGTGCCAGCAGTGACCAGAACAGGAACTATGGCTACACCTTC. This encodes CASSDQNRNYGYTF. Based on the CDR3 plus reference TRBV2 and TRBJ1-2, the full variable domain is EPEVTQTPSHQVTQMGQEVILRCVPISNHLYFYWYRQILGQKVEFLVSFYNNEISEKSEIFDDQFSVERPDGSNFTLKIRSTKLEDSAMYFCASSDQNRNYGYTFGSGTRLTVV.

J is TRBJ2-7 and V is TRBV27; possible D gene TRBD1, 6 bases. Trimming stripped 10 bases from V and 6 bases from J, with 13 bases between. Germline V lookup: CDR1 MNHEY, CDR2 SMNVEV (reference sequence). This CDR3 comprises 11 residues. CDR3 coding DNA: TGTGCCACGGCGAGGGGGAGCGAGCAGTACTTC. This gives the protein CATARGSEQYF.

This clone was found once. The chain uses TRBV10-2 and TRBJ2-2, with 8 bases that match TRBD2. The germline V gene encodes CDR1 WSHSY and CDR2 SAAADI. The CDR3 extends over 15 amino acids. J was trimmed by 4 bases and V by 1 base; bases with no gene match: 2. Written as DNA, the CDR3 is TGCGCCAGCAGTGAGTGGCGGGAGGCCACCGGGGAGCTGTTTTTT. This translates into CASSEWREATGELFF.

DNA for the CDR3: TGTGCCATCAGGGTGGGGGCTGAGGGAACTGAAGCTTTCTTT. Protein sequence: CAIRVGAEGTEAFF. The chain carries TRBV10-3 and TRBJ1-1; possibly TRBD1 for D (6 bases). Germline V gives CDR1 ENHRY, CDR2 SYGVKD. V was pared by 6 bases and J by 5 bases, with 16 bases between. The CDR3 consists of 14 residues.

The CDR3 nucleotides are TGTGCCAGCAGCTTAGACAGGGGTCGGACCGGGGAGCTGTTTTTT. It specifies CASSLDRGRTGELFF. The rearrangement links TRBV7-8 to TRBJ2-2; 7 bases agree with TRBD1. CDR3 length: 15 amino acids. The ends lost 1 base at V and 5 bases at J; junction bases unmatched: 4. CDR1 is SGHVS and CDR2 is FQNEAQ in the germline V gene.